This TCR beta chain derives from a study of blood T cell repertoires in COVID-19. With 5 bases removed from V and 5 bases from J, the gap between germline ends came to 9 bases. The CDR3 consists of 13 residues. Germline CDR1 and CDR2: SEHNR and FQNEAQ (reference sequence). In the authors' workflow: Amplification from reference gene primers served as the basis for estimated nucleated cell counts. Clones were sequenced by immunoSEQ multiplex PCR, and TCRdb holds only the in-frame ones, with some missing. V and J calls and clone size are as listed in that table; D and trimming were resolved from the DNA. The sample includes 80,000 to 100,000 clones, 90% of them seen just once.

This clonotype was sampled from a human donor with active COVID-19. The donor label of this sample is uncertain. The rearrangement joins TRBV7-9 to TRBJ2-2; the D is unclear. The sample taken for sequencing was peripheral blood. The CDR3 DNA reads TGTGCCAGCAGCGAATACGGGACCGGGGAGCTGTTTTTT. Its protein is CASSEYGTGELFF.